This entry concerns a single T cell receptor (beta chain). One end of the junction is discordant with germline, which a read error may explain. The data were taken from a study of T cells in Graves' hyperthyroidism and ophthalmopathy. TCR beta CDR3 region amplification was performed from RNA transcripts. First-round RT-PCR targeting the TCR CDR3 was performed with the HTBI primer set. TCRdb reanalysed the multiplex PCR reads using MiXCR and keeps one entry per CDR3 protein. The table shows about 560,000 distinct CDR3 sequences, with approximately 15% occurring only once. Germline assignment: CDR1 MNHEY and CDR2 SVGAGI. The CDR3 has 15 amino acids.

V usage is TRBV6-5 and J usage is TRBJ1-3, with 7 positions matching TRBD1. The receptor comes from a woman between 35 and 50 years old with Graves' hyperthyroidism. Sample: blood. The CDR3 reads CVSSSPRTGGNTIYF. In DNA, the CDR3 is TGTGTCAGCAGTTCACCACGGACAGGTGGAAACACCATATATTTT.